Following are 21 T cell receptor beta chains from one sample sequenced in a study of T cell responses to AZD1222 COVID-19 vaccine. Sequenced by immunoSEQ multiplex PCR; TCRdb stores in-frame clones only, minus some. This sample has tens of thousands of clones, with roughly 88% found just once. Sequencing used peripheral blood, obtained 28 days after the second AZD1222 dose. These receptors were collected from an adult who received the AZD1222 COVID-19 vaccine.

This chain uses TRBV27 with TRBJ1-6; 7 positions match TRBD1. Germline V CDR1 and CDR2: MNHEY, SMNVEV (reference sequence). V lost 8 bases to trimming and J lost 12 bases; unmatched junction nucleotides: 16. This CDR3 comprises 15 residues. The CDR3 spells CASGIRQGQEGPLHF. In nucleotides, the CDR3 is TGTGCCAGCGGGATTCGACAGGGCCAGGAGGGACCCCTCCACTTT.

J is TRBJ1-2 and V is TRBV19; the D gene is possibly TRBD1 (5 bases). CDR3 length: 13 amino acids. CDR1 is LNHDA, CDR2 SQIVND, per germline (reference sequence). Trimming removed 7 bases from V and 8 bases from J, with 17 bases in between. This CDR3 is CASNPGVLGGYTF. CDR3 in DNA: TGTGCCAGTAACCCGGGGGTTCTAGGGGGCTACACCTTC. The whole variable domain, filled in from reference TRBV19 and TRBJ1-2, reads DGGITQSPKYLFRKEGQNVTLSCEQNLNHDAMYWYRQDPGQGLRLIYYSQIVNDFQKGDIAEGYSVSREKKESFPLTVTSAQKNPTAFYLCASNPGVLGGYTFGSGTRLTVV.

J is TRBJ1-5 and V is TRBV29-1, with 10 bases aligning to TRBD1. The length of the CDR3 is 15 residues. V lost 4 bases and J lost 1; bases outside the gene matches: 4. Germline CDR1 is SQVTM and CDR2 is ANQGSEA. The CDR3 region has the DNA TGCAGCGTTGCGAGGGGACAGGGGAGCAATCAGCCCCAGCATTTT. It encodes CSVARGQGSNQPQHF.

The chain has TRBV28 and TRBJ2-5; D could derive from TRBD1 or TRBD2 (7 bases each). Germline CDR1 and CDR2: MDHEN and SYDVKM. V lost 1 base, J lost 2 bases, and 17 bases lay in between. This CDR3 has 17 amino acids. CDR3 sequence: CASSLLFGGTVQETQYF. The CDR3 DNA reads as TGTGCCAGCAGTTTATTATTCGGGGGGACAGTTCAAGAGACCCAGTACTTC.

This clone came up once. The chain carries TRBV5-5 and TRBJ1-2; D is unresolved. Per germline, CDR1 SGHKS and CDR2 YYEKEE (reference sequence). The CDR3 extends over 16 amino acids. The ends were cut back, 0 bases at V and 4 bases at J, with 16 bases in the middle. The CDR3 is CASSLAEVEGSYGYTF. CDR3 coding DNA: TGTGCCAGCAGCTTGGCCGAGGTTGAAGGTTCCTATGGCTACACCTTC.

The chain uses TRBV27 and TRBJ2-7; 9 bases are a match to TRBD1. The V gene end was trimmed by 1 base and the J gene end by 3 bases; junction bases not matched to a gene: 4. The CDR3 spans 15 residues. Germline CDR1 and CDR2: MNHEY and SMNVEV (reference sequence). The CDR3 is CASSLFGTGSYEQYF. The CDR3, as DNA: TGTGCCAGCAGTTTATTTGGGACAGGGAGCTACGAGCAGTACTTC.

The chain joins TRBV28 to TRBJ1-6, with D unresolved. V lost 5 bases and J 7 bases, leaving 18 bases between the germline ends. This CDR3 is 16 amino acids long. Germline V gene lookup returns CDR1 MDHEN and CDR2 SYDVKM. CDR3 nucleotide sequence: TGTGCCAGCAGTCGGATAGCAAAAAAGGTAAATTCACCCCTCCACTTT. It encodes CASSRIAKKVNSPLHF.

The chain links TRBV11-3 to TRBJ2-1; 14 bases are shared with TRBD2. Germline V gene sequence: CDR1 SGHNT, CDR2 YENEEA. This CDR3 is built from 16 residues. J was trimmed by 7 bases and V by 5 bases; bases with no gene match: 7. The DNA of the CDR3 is TGTGCCAGCAGCACCGCCGGGACTAGCGGGGGAAATGAGCAGTTCTTC. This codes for CASSTAGTSGGNEQFF.

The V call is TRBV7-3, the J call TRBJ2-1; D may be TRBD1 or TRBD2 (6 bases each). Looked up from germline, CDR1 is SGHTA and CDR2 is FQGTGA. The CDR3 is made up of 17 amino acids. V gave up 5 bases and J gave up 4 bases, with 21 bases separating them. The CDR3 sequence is CASSDWSGAPIYNEQFF. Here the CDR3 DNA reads TGTGCCAGCAGCGATTGGTCGGGGGCCCCAATTTACAATGAGCAGTTCTTC.

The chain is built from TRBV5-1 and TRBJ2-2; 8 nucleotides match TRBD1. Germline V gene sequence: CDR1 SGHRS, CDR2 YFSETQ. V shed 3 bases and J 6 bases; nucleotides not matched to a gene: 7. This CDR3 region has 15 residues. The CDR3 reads CASSSPDRGAGELFF. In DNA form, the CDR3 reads TGCGCCAGCAGCTCTCCCGACAGGGGAGCCGGGGAGCTGTTTTTT.

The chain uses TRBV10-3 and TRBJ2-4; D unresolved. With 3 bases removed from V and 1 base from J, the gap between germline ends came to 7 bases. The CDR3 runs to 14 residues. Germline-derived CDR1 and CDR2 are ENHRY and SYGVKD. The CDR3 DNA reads TGTGCCATCAGTGACGGACGGGCCAAAAACATTCAGTACTTC. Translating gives CAISDGRAKNIQYF.

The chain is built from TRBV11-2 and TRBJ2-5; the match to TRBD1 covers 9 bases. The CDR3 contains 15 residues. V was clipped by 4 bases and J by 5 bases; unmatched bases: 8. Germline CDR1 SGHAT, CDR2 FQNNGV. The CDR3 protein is CASSSYRGQRETQYF. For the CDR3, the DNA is TGTGCCAGCAGCTCCTACAGGGGGCAGAGGGAGACCCAGTACTTC.

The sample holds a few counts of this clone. The CDR3 DNA follows: TGCGCCAGCAGCCAGCTTAGCGGGGGGGCCGGGACCGGGGAGCTGTTTTTT. Residues: CASSQLSGGAGTGELFF. The rearrangement links TRBV4-1 to TRBJ2-2; the match to TRBD2 covers 11 bases. Per the germline V gene, CDR1 is MGHRA and CDR2 is YSYEKL. The CDR3 covers 17 residues. V dropped 3 bases and J dropped 5; count of bases not matched to a gene: 8.

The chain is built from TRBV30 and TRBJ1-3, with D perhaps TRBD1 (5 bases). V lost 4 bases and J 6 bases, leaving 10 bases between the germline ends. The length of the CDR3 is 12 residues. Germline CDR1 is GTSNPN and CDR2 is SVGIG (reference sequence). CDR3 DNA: TGTGCCTGGAATTCAGGGCTAAACACCATATATTTT. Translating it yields CAWNSGLNTIYF.

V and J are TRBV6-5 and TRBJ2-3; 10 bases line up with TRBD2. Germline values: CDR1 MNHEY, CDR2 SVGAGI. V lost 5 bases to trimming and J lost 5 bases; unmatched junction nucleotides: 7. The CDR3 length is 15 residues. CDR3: CASSSRAGGLDTQYF. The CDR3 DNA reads TGTGCCAGCAGTAGTCGAGCGGGGGGGTTAGATACGCAGTATTTT.

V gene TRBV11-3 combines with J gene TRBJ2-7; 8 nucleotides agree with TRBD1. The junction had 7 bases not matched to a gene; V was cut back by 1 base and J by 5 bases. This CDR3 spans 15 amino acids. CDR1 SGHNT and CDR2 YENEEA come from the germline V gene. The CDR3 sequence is CASSLGGGQANEQYF. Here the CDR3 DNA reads TGTGCCAGCAGCTTAGGTGGGGGACAGGCCAACGAGCAGTACTTC.

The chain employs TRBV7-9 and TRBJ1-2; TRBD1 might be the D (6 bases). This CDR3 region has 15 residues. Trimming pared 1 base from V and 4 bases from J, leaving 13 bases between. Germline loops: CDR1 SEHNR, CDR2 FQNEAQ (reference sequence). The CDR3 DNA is TGTGCCAGCAGCTTAGATGGGGGCGCAGGCTATGGCTACACCTTC. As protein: CASSLDGGAGYGYTF.

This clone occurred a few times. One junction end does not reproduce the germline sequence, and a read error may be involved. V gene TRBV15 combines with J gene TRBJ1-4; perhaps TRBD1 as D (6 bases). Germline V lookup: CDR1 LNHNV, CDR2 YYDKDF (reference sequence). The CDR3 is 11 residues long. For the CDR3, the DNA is TGTGCCACCAGCAGAGGGGACAAACCGTTTTTT. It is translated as CATSRGDKPFF.

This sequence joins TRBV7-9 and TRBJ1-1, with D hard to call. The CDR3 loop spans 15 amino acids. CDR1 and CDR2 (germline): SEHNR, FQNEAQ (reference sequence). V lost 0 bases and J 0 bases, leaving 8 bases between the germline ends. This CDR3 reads CASSLAATMNTEAFF. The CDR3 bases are TGTGCCAGCAGCTTAGCTGCCACTATGAACACTGAAGCTTTCTTT.

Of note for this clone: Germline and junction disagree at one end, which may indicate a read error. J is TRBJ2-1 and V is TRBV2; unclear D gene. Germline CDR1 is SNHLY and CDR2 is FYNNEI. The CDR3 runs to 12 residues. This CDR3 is CASSEDWVLSLF. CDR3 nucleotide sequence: TGTGCCAGCAGTGAAGACTGGGTTCTAAGTCTCTTC.

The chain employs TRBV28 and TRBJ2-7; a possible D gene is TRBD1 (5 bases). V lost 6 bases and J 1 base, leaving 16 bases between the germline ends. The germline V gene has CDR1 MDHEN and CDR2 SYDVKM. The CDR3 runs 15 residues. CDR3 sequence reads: CASSLPTAKSYEQYF. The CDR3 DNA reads TGTGCCAGCAGCCTACCGACAGCTAAATCCTACGAGCAGTACTTC.